The 31 T cell receptor beta chains below were found in one sample sequenced in a study of control samples from healthy donors and cancer patients. Generated by immunoSEQ multiplex PCR, the TCRdb table keeps only in-frame clones and is missing some. The sample includes 350,000 to 450,000 clones, around 90% of them seen just once. Sequencing input: PBMCs. These receptors all stem from a man aged 35-49 years with head and neck cancer.

The gene calls are TRBV3-1 (or the pseudogene TRBV3-2) and TRBJ1-6, with D maybe TRBD1 (5 bases). Germline assignment: CDR1 LGHDT and CDR2 YNNKEL (reference sequence). V was pared by 3 bases and J by 5 bases, with 17 bases between. The CDR3 runs 17 residues. CDR3 residues: CASSQDLAQGDNSPLHF. DNA for the CDR3: TGTGCCAGCAGCCAGGATCTTGCGCAGGGAGATAATTCACCCCTCCACTTT.

The genes are TRBV30 and TRBJ2-7, with D perhaps assigned TRBD1 or TRBD2 (5 bases each). The CDR3 is made up of 14 amino acids. The V and J ends lost 6 bases and 4 bases respectively, with 19 bases between them. From germline, CDR1 is GTSNPN and CDR2 SVGIG (reference sequence). The CDR3 sequence: CACPTRNRTYEQYF. CDR3 in DNA: TGTGCCTGCCCGACACGAAACAGGACTTACGAGCAGTACTTC.

The chain uses TRBV11-1 and TRBJ2-1, with 10 bases matching TRBD1. The CDR3 has 14 amino acids. CDR1 and CDR2 from the germline V gene are SGHAT and FQDESV (reference sequence). V shed 2 bases and J 9 bases; nucleotides not matched to a gene: 4. The CDR3 loop is CASSLSGQGSEQFF. The CDR3 coding sequence is TGTGCCAGCAGCTTATCGGGACAGGGGTCTGAGCAGTTCTTC.

V and J are TRBV5-6 and TRBJ2-7; maybe TRBD1 (6 bases). The germline V and J ends were trimmed by 1 base and 2 bases, with 13 bases remaining between them. There are 15 residues in the CDR3. Germline V gene lookup returns CDR1 SGHDT and CDR2 YYEEEE. The CDR3 region is CASSLWSGVPYEQYF. The CDR3 DNA follows: TGTGCCAGCAGCTTGTGGTCAGGGGTCCCCTACGAGCAGTACTTC.

The chain links TRBV24-1 to TRBJ2-3; 7 bases align to TRBD2. Germline V gene data show CDR1 as KGHDR and CDR2 as SFDVKD. Trimming at V came to 12 bases and at J to 0 bases, leaving 5 bases not matched to a gene. This CDR3 comprises 13 residues. CDR3 sequence: CASSGDSTDTQYF. The CDR3 nucleotides read TGTGCCTCGAGCGGGGATAGCACAGATACGCAGTATTTT.

V gene TRBV27 combines with J gene TRBJ2-7; tentative D call: TRBD2 (6 bases). The CDR3 is 17 residues long. V gave up 5 bases and J gave up 0 bases, with 20 bases separating them. Per germline, CDR1 MNHEY and CDR2 SMNVEV (reference sequence). The CDR3 sequence: CASSLNSGDLPSYEQYF. The CDR3 region has the DNA TGTGCCAGCAGTCTCAATTCGGGGGATCTCCCCTCCTACGAGCAGTACTTC.

The chain combines TRBV7-3 with TRBJ2-3; 8 nucleotides align to TRBD2. The germline CDR1 and CDR2 sequences are SGHTA and FQGTGA. The CDR3 is made up of 15 amino acids. Germline trimming cut 5 bases from V and 0 bases from J; bases unmatched to any gene: 4. The DNA of the CDR3 is TGTGCCAGCAGCCGGGGGGGCTCCAGCACAGATACGCAGTATTTT. It specifies CASSRGGSSTDTQYF.

The chain combines TRBV19 with TRBJ2-6; TRBD2 agrees at 8 bases. The germline V gene has CDR1 LNHDA and CDR2 SQIVND (reference sequence). Losses at the gene ends were 2 bases for V and 0 bases for J; bases not matched to a gene: 15. The CDR3 totals 21 residues. The chain's CDR3 is CASSIWTRGAALDSGANVLTF. In DNA, the CDR3 is TGTGCCAGTAGTATATGGACGCGGGGGGCAGCCCTCGACTCTGGGGCCAACGTCCTGACTTTC.

The CDR3 nucleotides are TGTGCCAGCAGACAGGGACAGGGGACCGACGAGCAGTACTTC. It is translated as CASRQGQGTDEQYF. The chain links TRBV7-2 to TRBJ2-7; 10 bases fit TRBD1. The CDR3 has 14 amino acids. Trimming cost V 6 bases and J 5 bases; bases outside gene matches: 7. The V gene's germline CDR1 is SGHTA and CDR2 FQGNSA.

This rearrangement joins TRBV24-1 to TRBJ2-5, with 9 bases identical to TRBD1. Germline-derived CDR1 and CDR2 are KGHDR and SFDVKD. There are 15 residues in the CDR3. J gave up 3 bases and V 4 bases, and 5 bases lay outside the gene matches. The CDR3 is CATSDRGTGKETQYF. The CDR3, as DNA: TGTGCCACCAGTGACAGAGGGACAGGGAAAGAGACCCAGTACTTC.

The V call is TRBV7-2, the J call TRBJ2-3, with D possibly matching TRBD1 (5 bases). From germline, CDR1 is SGHTA and CDR2 FQGNSA. The CDR3 is 14 residues long. V lost 6 bases to trimming and J lost 2 bases, with 12 bases between them. The CDR3 DNA follows: TGTGCCAGCAGACTGACCAGGGACACAGATACGCAGTATTTT. The encoded protein is CASRLTRDTDTQYF. The full variable domain, with the rest looked up from reference TRBV7-2 and TRBJ2-3, is GAGVSQSPSNKVTEKGKDVELRCDPISGHTALYWYRQSLGQGLEFLIYFQGNSAPDKSGLPSDRFSAERTGGSVSTLTIQRTQQEDSAVYLCASRLTRDTDTQYFGPGTRLTVL.

The chain employs TRBV28 and TRBJ2-7, with a tentative D call TRBD1 (5 bases). CDR1 and CDR2 from the germline V gene are MDHEN and SYDVKM. This CDR3 comprises 13 residues. Trimming left V 5 bases short and J 0 bases short, with 8 bases between. Written as DNA, the CDR3 is TGTGCCAGCAGTGACAGTTTCTCCTACGAGCAGTACTTC. Its protein is CASSDSFSYEQYF.

The chain couples TRBV7-3 to TRBJ2-2; weak D call: TRBD1 (7 bases). This CDR3 spans 13 amino acids. Germline V gene lookup returns CDR1 SGHTA and CDR2 FQGTGA. Trimming stripped 10 bases from V and 4 bases from J, with 13 bases between. CDR3 amino acids: CANPGGRTGELFF. In DNA, the CDR3 is TGTGCCAACCCAGGGGGGCGCACCGGGGAGCTGTTTTTT.

V gene TRBV4-1 combines with J gene TRBJ1-5, with D unresolved. Trimming cost V 1 base and J 5 bases, with 12 bases left between them. CDR3 length equals 15 residues. Germline loops: CDR1 MGHRA, CDR2 YSYEKL. As DNA, the CDR3 is TGCGCCAGCAGCCAAGGGGGAAAAAGAGATCAGCCCCAGCATTTT. Amino acids: CASSQGGKRDQPQHF.

The chain has TRBV12-5 and TRBJ1-1, with D hard to call. V was shortened by 2 bases and J by 4 bases, with 8 bases between the two germline ends. Germline CDR1 reads LGHNT; CDR2 reads FRNRAP. This CDR3 has 13 residues. CDR3 in amino acids: CASGLPGRTEAFF. In nucleotides, the CDR3 is TGTGCTAGTGGTTTGCCTGGACGCACTGAAGCTTTCTTT. The whole variable domain, remainder taken from reference TRBV12-5 and TRBJ1-1, is DARVTQTPRHKVTEMGQEVTMRCQPILGHNTVFWYRQTMMQGLELLAYFRNRAPLDDSGMPKDRFSAEMPDATLATLKIQPSEPRDSAVYFCASGLPGRTEAFFGQGTRLTVV.

The gene calls are TRBV6-1 and TRBJ2-7; D might be TRBD2 (6 bases). This CDR3 contains 16 residues. Germline values: CDR1 MNHNS, CDR2 SASEGT. Trimming took off 4 bases at V and 3 bases at J, with 19 bases between the two ends. In DNA, the CDR3 is TGTGCCAGCAGTGGACCGCCCGCGGGGTCGGGCTACGAGCAGTACTTC. It yields the protein CASSGPPAGSGYEQYF.

The chain couples TRBV7-3 to TRBJ2-3; 7 bases line up with TRBD1. The CDR3 runs to 12 residues. CDR1 and CDR2 from the germline V gene are SGHTA and FQGTGA. With V trimmed by 5 bases and J by 9 bases, 5 bases remained unmatched. The CDR3 loop is CASSPTGATQYF. The CDR3 coding sequence is TGTGCCAGCAGCCCTACAGGGGCCACGCAGTATTTT.

The rearrangement joins TRBV28 to TRBJ1-4; D is unresolved. The germline V gene has CDR1 MDHEN and CDR2 SYDVKM. The CDR3 length is 14 residues. V shed 5 bases and J shed 0 bases, with 7 bases lying between them. The CDR3 protein is CASSKPATNEKLFF. CDR3 coding DNA: TGTGCCAGCAGTAAGCCAGCAACTAATGAAAAACTGTTTTTT.

The rearrangement links TRBV30 to TRBJ2-5, with D possibly matching TRBD2 (5 bases). The length of the CDR3 is 12 residues. With 5 bases removed from V and 5 bases from J, the gap between germline ends came to 12 bases. Germline loops: CDR1 GTSNPN, CDR2 SVGIG (reference sequence). CDR3 in amino acids: CAWALVGETQYF. The CDR3 bases are TGTGCCTGGGCACTAGTGGGTGAGACCCAGTACTTC.

This chain links TRBV28 with TRBJ1-5; possibly TRBD1 for D (5 bases). Deletions cut 9 bases from V and 5 bases from J, with 17 bases between. There are 14 residues in the CDR3. Per germline, CDR1 MDHEN and CDR2 SYDVKM. This chain's CDR3 is CASKQDPFYQPQHF. For the CDR3, the DNA is TGTGCCAGTAAACAGGACCCCTTTTATCAGCCCCAGCATTTT.

The chain links TRBV29-1 to TRBJ1-5, with no clear D. Trimming pared 3 bases from V and 7 bases from J, leaving 13 bases between. The V gene's germline CDR1 is SQVTM and CDR2 ANQGSEA. The CDR3 covers 13 residues. The CDR3 nucleotides are TGCAGCGTTGACCCCGGATCGGGGCAGCCCCAGCATTTT. It yields the protein CSVDPGSGQPQHF.

The J gene is TRBJ1-2, the V gene TRBV27; tentatively, D is TRBD1 (5 bases). The CDR3 is 13 amino acids. Trimming removed 8 bases from V and 4 bases from J, with 14 bases in between. Germline CDR1 and CDR2: MNHEY and SMNVEV (reference sequence). The CDR3 coding sequence is TGTGCCAGCTGGGACGGTAAGCCCTATGGCTACACCTTC. Translated: CASWDGKPYGYTF.

V is TRBV7-9 and J is TRBJ1-2; D is unresolved. This CDR3 spans 14 amino acids. Trimming pared 1 base from V and 2 bases from J, leaving 8 bases between. Per germline, CDR1 SEHNR and CDR2 FQNEAQ (reference sequence). DNA of the CDR3: TGTGCCAGCAGCTTAGACAGCCCCAACTATGGCTACACCTTC. Protein sequence: CASSLDSPNYGYTF.

This chain's CDR3 is CATVGPGQEFSTDTQYF. The CDR3 DNA reads as TGTGCCACAGTCGGACCGGGACAGGAGTTTAGCACAGATACGCAGTATTTT. This rearrangement joins TRBV28 to TRBJ2-3; 8 nucleotides agree with TRBD1. The CDR3 totals 17 residues. V shed 10 bases, J shed 0 bases, and the junction held 15 bases outside the gene matches. CDR1 and CDR2 from the germline V gene are MDHEN and SYDVKM.

The V gene is TRBV2, the J gene TRBJ1-1; D is unclear. Trimming stripped 9 bases from V and 4 bases from J, with 15 bases between. In germline, CDR1 is SNHLY, CDR2 FYNNEI. The CDR3 contains 13 residues. CDR3 region: CASEWGVGTEAFF. The DNA of the CDR3 is TGTGCCAGTGAGTGGGGAGTGGGCACTGAAGCTTTCTTT.

V and J are TRBV19 and TRBJ1-3; unclear D gene. The CDR3 totals 11 residues. Trimming left V 8 bases short and J 4 bases short, with 6 bases between. The germline gives CDR1 LNHDA, CDR2 SQIVND (reference sequence). CDR3: CASLEGNTIYF. CDR3 DNA: TGTGCCAGTCTCGAAGGAAACACCATATATTTT. The full variable domain, in which reference TRBV19 and TRBJ1-3 provide the parts outside the CDR3, is DGGITQSPKYLFRKEGQNVTLSCEQNLNHDAMYWYRQDPGQGLRLIYYSQIVNDFQKGDIAEGYSVSREKKESFPLTVTSAQKNPTAFYLCASLEGNTIYFGEGSWLTVV.

The V and J genes are TRBV18 and TRBJ2-6; D is unresolved. The CDR3 is 17 amino acids. V lost 0 bases, J lost 0 bases, and 9 bases lay in between. Germline lookup yields CDR1 KGHSH and CDR2 LQKENI. In nucleotides, the CDR3 is TGTGCCAGCTCACCACCGGTGAGCCCCTCTGGGGCCAACGTCCTGACTTTC. The encoded protein is CASSPPVSPSGANVLTF.

The rearrangement links TRBV12-3 or TRBV12-4 to TRBJ1-2; 8 nucleotides line up with TRBD1. This CDR3 region has 13 residues. The J segment lost 9 bases and the V segment lost 2 bases, leaving 5 bases of the junction unmatched. The CDR3 reads CASSLKYRGSYTF. Written as DNA, the CDR3 is TGTGCCAGCAGTTTAAAGTACAGGGGGAGCTACACCTTC.

The chain carries TRBV19 and TRBJ1-2, with D maybe TRBD1 (6 bases). This CDR3 has 18 amino acids. Germline V gives CDR1 LNHDA, CDR2 SQIVND (reference sequence). Trimming cost V 7 bases and J 0 bases, with 24 bases left between them. For the CDR3, the DNA is TGTGCCAGTAAACGGTTGGGCCCTGGACAGCTAGCTAACTATGGCTACACCTTC. It translates to CASKRLGPGQLANYGYTF.

The gene calls are TRBV28 and TRBJ2-1; possible D gene TRBD2, 6 bases. The CDR3 spans 10 residues. Trimming removed 9 bases at V and 14 bases at J, with 14 bases between. CDR1 is MDHEN and CDR2 is SYDVKM in the germline V gene. The CDR3 sequence is CASQGGKEFF. The CDR3 DNA is TGTGCCAGTCAGGGCGGGAAGGAGTTCTTC.

Details on this clone: This sample includes further DNA sequences coding for the same CDR3. The chain uses TRBV18 and TRBJ1-1, with 10 bases that match TRBD1. The germline V gene has CDR1 KGHSH and CDR2 LQKENI. The CDR3 has 14 amino acids. V gave up 3 bases and J gave up 5 bases; unmatched junction bases: 3. DNA for the CDR3: TGTGCCAGCTCACCGGGACAGGGGAGGACTGAAGCTTTCTTT. Translation: CASSPGQGRTEAFF.